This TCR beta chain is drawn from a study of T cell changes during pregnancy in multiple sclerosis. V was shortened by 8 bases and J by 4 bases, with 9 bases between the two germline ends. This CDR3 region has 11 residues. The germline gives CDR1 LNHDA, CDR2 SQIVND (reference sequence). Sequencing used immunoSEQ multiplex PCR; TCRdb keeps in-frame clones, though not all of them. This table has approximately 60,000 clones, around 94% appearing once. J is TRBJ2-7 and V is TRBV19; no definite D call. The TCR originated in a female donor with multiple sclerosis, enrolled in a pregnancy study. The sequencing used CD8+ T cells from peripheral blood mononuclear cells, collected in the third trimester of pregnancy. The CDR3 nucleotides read TGTGCCAGTTCAGGATTATACGAGCAGTACTTC. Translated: CASSGLYEQYF.